One TCR beta chain is described in this entry. The CDR3 extends over 15 amino acids. Per the germline V gene, CDR1 is MNHEY and CDR2 is SMNVEV (reference sequence). V lost 8 bases to trimming and J lost 2 bases, with 15 bases between them. The data derive from a study of blood T cell repertoires in COVID-19. Participants had their cohort set by participant-reported clinical history. Up to 2 weeks before entering the study, exposed participants had met a COVID-19 case. In the authors' methods: Amplified reference gene primers provided the basis for estimating nucleated cell counts. TCRdb keeps only in-frame clones here, not all; method: immunoSEQ multiplex PCR. V, J and clone size derive from that table, while D and trimming were established from the DNA sequence. Of fewer than 250,000 clones in the sample, about 80% are singletons; the top ten hold around 4.6%.

This receptor was identified in a woman aged 45 to 65 who had been exposed to COVID-19. The chain has TRBV27 and TRBJ2-2, with D hard to call. Specimen: PBMCs or T cells enriched from blood (not recorded which). As DNA, the CDR3 is TGTGCCAGCTCCCCCGGGTCAACAAACACCGGGGAGCTGTTTTTT. This translates into CASSPGSTNTGELFF.